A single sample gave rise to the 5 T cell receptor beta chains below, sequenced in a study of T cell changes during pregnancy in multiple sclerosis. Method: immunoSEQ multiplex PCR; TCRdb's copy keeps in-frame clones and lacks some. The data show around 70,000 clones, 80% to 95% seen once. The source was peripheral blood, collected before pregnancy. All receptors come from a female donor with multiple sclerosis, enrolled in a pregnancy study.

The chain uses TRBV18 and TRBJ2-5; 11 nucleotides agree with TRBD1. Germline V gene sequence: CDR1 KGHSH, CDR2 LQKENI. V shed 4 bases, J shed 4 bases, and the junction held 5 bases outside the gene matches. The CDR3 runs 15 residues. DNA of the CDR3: TGTGCCAGCTCACGGACAGGGGGCTGGGGAGAGACCCAGTACTTC. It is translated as CASSRTGGWGETQYF.

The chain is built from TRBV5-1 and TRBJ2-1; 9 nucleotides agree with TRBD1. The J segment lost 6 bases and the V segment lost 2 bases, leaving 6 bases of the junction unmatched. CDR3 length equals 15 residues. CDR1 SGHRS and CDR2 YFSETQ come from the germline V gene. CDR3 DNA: TGCGCCAGCAGCTTTGGGGACAGGGATGCCAATGAGCAGTTCTTC. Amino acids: CASSFGDRDANEQFF.

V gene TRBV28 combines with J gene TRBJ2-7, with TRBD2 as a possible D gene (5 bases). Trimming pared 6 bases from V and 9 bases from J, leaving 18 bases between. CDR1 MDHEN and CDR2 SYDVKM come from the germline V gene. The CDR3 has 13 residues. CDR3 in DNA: TGTGCCAGCAGCCCTCGAGGGCGGGCGGTGCAGTACTTC. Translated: CASSPRGRAVQYF.

CDR3 bases: TGTGCCAGCAGCTTGGGTCCCGGGACCTACAATGAGCAGTTCTTC. Translation: CASSLGPGTYNEQFF. The J gene is TRBJ2-1, the V gene TRBV7-2; possible D gene TRBD2, 5 bases. Germline assignment: CDR1 SGHTA and CDR2 FQGNSA. The CDR3 extends over 15 amino acids. V was trimmed by 3 bases and J by 2 bases, leaving 11 bases between them.

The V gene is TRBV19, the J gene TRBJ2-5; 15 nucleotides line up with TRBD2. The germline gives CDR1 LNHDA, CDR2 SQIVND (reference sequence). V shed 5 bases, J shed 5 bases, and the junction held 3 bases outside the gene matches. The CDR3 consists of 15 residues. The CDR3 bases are TGTGCCAGTAGTCCAGGACTAGCGGGAGGGGAGACCCAGTACTTC. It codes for CASSPGLAGGETQYF.